These 19 T cell receptor beta chains share one sample of origin, sequenced in a study of blood T cell repertoires in COVID-19. Sequencing used immunoSEQ multiplex PCR; TCRdb keeps in-frame clones, though not all of them. In the table there are about 47,000 clones, around 90% of which are singletons. Source material: peripheral blood. These receptors were collected from a middle-aged man with active COVID-19.

The chain couples TRBV6-4 to TRBJ2-1, with 8 bases lining up with TRBD1. J was trimmed by 0 bases and V by 5 bases; bases with no gene match: 3. This CDR3 is built from 15 residues. Germline V gives CDR1 MRHNA, CDR2 SNTAGT. Here the CDR3 DNA reads TGTGCCAGCAGTTCCGGGACAGGCTCCTACAATGAGCAGTTCTTC. Residues: CASSSGTGSYNEQFF.

The chain carries TRBV10-3 and TRBJ2-2; 9 bases fit TRBD2. This CDR3 has 15 residues. With 5 bases clipped from V and 1 base from J, the junction kept 2 bases outside the gene matches. The germline CDR1 and CDR2 sequences are ENHRY and SYGVKD. The CDR3 DNA reads TGTGCCATCAGTCCGACTAGCGGGAACACCGGGGAGCTGTTTTTT. Translated, it gives CAISPTSGNTGELFF.

V usage is TRBV7-2 and J usage is TRBJ2-3, with D perhaps matching TRBD2 (7 bases). V lost 2 bases to trimming and J lost 6 bases, with 15 bases between them. CDR1 and CDR2 from the germline V gene are SGHTA and FQGNSA. This CDR3 region has 15 residues. The CDR3 is CASSLSGGAGDTQYF. The CDR3 nucleotides read TGTGCCAGCAGCTTAAGTGGGGGGGCCGGGGATACGCAGTATTTT.

V usage is TRBV6-1 and J usage is TRBJ2-4; D is perhaps TRBD1 (6 bases). This CDR3 contains 15 residues. V shed 3 bases and J shed 1 base, with 10 bases lying between them. Germline CDR1 and CDR2: MNHNS and SASEGT. In nucleotides, the CDR3 is TGTGCCAGCAGTGACAGGGGAAGGGCCAAAAACATTCAGTACTTC. Translation gives CASSDRGRAKNIQYF.

The chain joins TRBV18 to TRBJ2-1; 12 bases line up with TRBD2. The CDR3 covers 17 residues. With V trimmed by 4 bases and J by 9 bases, 13 bases remained unmatched. The germline V gene has CDR1 KGHSH and CDR2 LQKENI. The CDR3 sequence is CASSRLFSGLAGLEQFF. The CDR3 region has the DNA TGTGCCAGCTCACGACTTTTTTCAGGACTAGCGGGGCTTGAGCAGTTCTTC.

In regard to this clone: A junction end diverges from the germline sequence, so it may reflect a read error. This chain joins TRBV7-9 and TRBJ1-4, with a possible D match to TRBD1 (5 bases). Per germline, CDR1 SEHNR and CDR2 FQNEAQ (reference sequence). This CDR3 region has 9 residues. The CDR3 region has the DNA TGTGCCAGCGGAAGTAACAGGTATTTT. As protein: CASGSNRYF.

The rearrangement uses TRBV7-9 and TRBJ1-1; D perhaps matches TRBD1 (6 bases). Per the germline V gene, CDR1 is SEHNR and CDR2 is FQNEAQ (reference sequence). CDR3 length equals 14 residues. Trimming removed 3 bases at V and 4 bases at J, with 12 bases between. In DNA, the CDR3 is TGTGCCAGCAGCTTCCTTGGGGGCGGCACTGAAGCTTTCTTT. Translating it yields CASSFLGGGTEAFF.

This chain links TRBV3-1 (or the pseudogene TRBV3-2) with TRBJ2-3, with D perhaps matching TRBD2 (6 bases). V was pared by 1 base and J by 9 bases, with 14 bases between. The germline gives CDR1 LGHDT, CDR2 YNNKEL (reference sequence). The CDR3 spans 14 residues. The CDR3 region is CASSQVPPGETQYF. In DNA form, the CDR3 reads TGTGCCAGCAGCCAAGTCCCCCCGGGGGAGACGCAGTATTTT.

This chain joins TRBV12-3 or TRBV12-4 and TRBJ2-2; D remains unclear. V shed 3 bases and J shed 7 bases, with 3 bases lying between them. CDR3 length equals 11 residues. The CDR3 DNA reads as TGTGCCAGCAGTTTCCACGGGGAGCTGTTTTTT. Its translation: CASSFHGELFF.

Only one count was recorded for this clone. V gene TRBV5-4 combines with J gene TRBJ2-1; 7 nucleotides align to TRBD1. This CDR3 region has 13 residues. Germline CDR1 is SGHNT and CDR2 is YYREEE (reference sequence). J was trimmed by 7 bases and V by 3 bases; bases with no gene match: 4. CDR3 sequence (DNA): TGTGCCAGCAGCTACATACAGGGGAATGAGCAGTTCTTC. Its translation is CASSYIQGNEQFF.

The rearrangement uses TRBV7-2 and TRBJ1-6; 7 nucleotides agree with TRBD1. The germline CDR1 and CDR2 sequences are SGHTA and FQGNSA. The J segment lost 7 bases and the V segment lost 5 bases, leaving 11 bases of the junction unmatched. This CDR3 contains 16 residues. CDR3 coding DNA: TGTGCCAGCAGCCGCCCGCGGGACAGCAAGAATTCACCCCTCCACTTT. This encodes CASSRPRDSKNSPLHF.

This rearrangement joins TRBV12-5 to TRBJ1-6; TRBD1 agrees at 7 bases. The germline V gene encodes CDR1 LGHNT and CDR2 FRNRAP. V trimming: 6 bases; J trimming: 4 bases; junction bases outside the gene matches: 3. This CDR3 has 14 amino acids. The CDR3 DNA reads as TGTGCTAGTGGAGCAGGGGGTTATAATTCACCCCTCCACTTT. Translated: CASGAGGYNSPLHF.

With respect to this clone: One junction end does not reproduce the germline sequence, and a read error may be involved. The chain uses TRBV2 and TRBJ2-7; 8 bases are a match to TRBD2. Germline V lookup: CDR1 SNHLY, CDR2 FYNNEI. The CDR3 has 16 residues. In DNA, the CDR3 is TGTGCCAGCAGTGACGGTCTAGCGGGCTTTCCGTACGCGCAGTACTTC. Residues: CASSDGLAGFPYAQYF.

There are a few counts of this clone. The gene calls are TRBV27 and TRBJ1-3; D ambiguous. The germline CDR1 and CDR2 sequences are MNHEY and SMNVEV (reference sequence). Trimming took off 4 bases at V and 4 bases at J, with 14 bases between the two ends. This CDR3 region has 15 residues. This chain's CDR3 is CASSSAGRSGNTIYF. The CDR3 DNA reads as TGTGCCAGCAGTTCCGCCGGCAGGTCCGGAAACACCATATATTTT.

The chain is built from TRBV7-2 and TRBJ2-7; maybe TRBD2 (6 bases). V was trimmed by 0 bases and J by 2 bases, leaving 17 bases between them. This CDR3 region has 17 residues. Germline V lookup: CDR1 SGHTA, CDR2 FQGNSA. This CDR3 is CASSLAIAGPHAYEQYV. The CDR3, as DNA: TGTGCCAGCAGCTTAGCCATTGCGGGACCGCACGCCTACGAGCAGTACGTC.

V and J are TRBV12-3 or TRBV12-4 and TRBJ2-5; D may be TRBD1 (6 bases). Trimming took off 5 bases at V and 9 bases at J, with 10 bases between the two ends. The CDR3 loop spans 11 amino acids. The CDR3 DNA follows: TGTGCCAGCAGTGGGGGCTCATCCCAGTACTTC. This codes for CASSGGSSQYF.

This chain uses TRBV4-1 with TRBJ1-3, with 9 bases lining up with TRBD1. CDR1 and CDR2 from the germline V gene are MGHRA and YSYEKL. This CDR3 contains 15 residues. V was clipped by 4 bases and J by 4 bases; unmatched bases: 5. The CDR3 region has the DNA TGCGCCAGCAGCCTAACCGGGACAGGGGGAAACACCATATATTTT. Protein: CASSLTGTGGNTIYF.

The chain employs TRBV5-1 and TRBJ2-1, with 10 bases lining up with TRBD2. The CDR3 runs to 15 residues. In germline, CDR1 is SGHRS, CDR2 YFSETQ. V gave up 0 bases and J gave up 9 bases; unmatched junction bases: 6. The CDR3 protein is CASSLASGREGEQFF. The DNA of the CDR3 is TGCGCCAGCAGCTTGGCTAGCGGGAGAGAGGGTGAGCAGTTCTTC.

The rearrangement joins TRBV30 to TRBJ1-5; D remains unclear. The V gene's germline CDR1 is GTSNPN and CDR2 SVGIG (reference sequence). The CDR3 runs to 13 residues. Between the trimmed V and J ends, which lost 5 bases and 0 bases, there was a span of 8 bases. The chain's CDR3 is CAWGGTSNQPQHF. The CDR3, as DNA: TGTGCCTGGGGCGGTACTAGCAATCAGCCCCAGCATTTT.